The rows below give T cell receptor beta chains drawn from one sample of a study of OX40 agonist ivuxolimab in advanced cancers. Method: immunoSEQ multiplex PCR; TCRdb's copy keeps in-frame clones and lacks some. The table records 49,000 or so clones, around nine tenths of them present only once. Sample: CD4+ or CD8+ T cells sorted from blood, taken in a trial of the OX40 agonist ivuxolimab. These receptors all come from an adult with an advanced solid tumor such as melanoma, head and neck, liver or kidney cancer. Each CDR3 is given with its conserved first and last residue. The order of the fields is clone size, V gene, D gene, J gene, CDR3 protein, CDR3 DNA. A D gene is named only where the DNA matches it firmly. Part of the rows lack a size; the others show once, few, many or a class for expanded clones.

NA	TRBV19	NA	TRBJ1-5	CASSTNRISNQPQHF	TGTGCCAGTAGTACGAACAGGATTAGCAATCAGCCCCAGCATTTT
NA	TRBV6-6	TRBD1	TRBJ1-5	CASSYVGQGGNQPQHF	TGTGCCAGCAGTTACGTCGGACAGGGTGGCAATCAGCCCCAGCATTTT
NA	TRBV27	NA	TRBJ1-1	CASRPAGLNTEAFF	TGTGCCAGTCGGCCGGCCGGACTGAACACTGAAGCTTTCTTT
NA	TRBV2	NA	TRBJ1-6	CASSPDRYNSPLHF	TGTGCCAGCAGCCCCGACAGATATAATTCACCCCTCCACTTT
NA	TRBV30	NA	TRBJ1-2	CAGSRAPNYGYTF	TGTGCCGGCTCCCGCGCTCCTAACTATGGCTACACCTTC
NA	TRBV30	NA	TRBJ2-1	CAWSGGPFHEQFF	TGTGCCTGGAGCGGGGGGCCCTTCCATGAGCAGTTCTTC
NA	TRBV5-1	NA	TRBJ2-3	CASSLFPEGLDTQYF	TGCGCCAGCAGCTTGTTCCCCGAGGGCCTCGATACGCAGTATTTT
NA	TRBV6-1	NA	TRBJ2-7	CASRQTGTGYEQYF	TGTGCCAGCAGGCAAACCGGGACGGGGTACGAGCAGTACTTC
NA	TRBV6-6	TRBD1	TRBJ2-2	CASRAGTDNTGELFF	TGTGCCAGCAGGGCCGGGACAGACAACACCGGGGAGCTGTTTTTT
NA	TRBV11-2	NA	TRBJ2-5	CASSFSSETQYF	TGTGCCAGCAGCTTTTCCTCCGAAACCCAGTACTTC
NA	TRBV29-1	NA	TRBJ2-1	CSVMERPTYNEQFF	TGCAGCGTTATGGAGCGGCCCACCTACAATGAGCAGTTCTTC
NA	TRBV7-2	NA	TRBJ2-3	CASTWEWGQDTQYF	TGTGCCAGCACCTGGGAGTGGGGGCAAGATACGCAGTATTTT
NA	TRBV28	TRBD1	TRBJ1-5	CASSRDRDRGFENQPQHF	TGTGCCAGCAGCCGCGACCGGGACAGGGGTTTTGAAAATCAGCCCCAGCATTTT
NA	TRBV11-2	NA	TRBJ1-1	CASSLTHMRDTEAFF	TGTGCCAGCAGCCTTACGCACATGCGTGACACTGAAGCTTTCTTT
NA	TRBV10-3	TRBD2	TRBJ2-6	CAIRDSGTSVSGANVLTF	TGTGCCATCAGGGATTCCGGGACTAGCGTCTCTGGGGCCAACGTCCTGACTTTC
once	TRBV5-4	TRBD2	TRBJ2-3	CASSLGGLAGARTDTQYF	TGTGCCAGCAGCTTGGGGGGGTTAGCGGGAGCTAGGACAGATACGCAGTATTTT
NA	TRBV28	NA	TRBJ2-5	CASSFGWEGETQYF	TGTGCCAGCAGTTTTGGTTGGGAAGGTGAGACCCAGTACTTC
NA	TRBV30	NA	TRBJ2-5	CAWSVLQETQYF	TGTGCCTGGAGTGTACTCCAAGAGACCCAGTACTTC
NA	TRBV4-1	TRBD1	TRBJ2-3	CASSQAGQGSTDTQYF	TGCGCCAGCAGCCAAGCTGGACAGGGATCCACAGATACGCAGTATTTT
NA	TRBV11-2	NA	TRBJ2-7	CASGSPREQYF	TGTGCCAGCGGTAGCCCGAGGGAGCAGTACTTC
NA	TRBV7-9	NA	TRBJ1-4	CASSLANEKLFF	TGTGCCAGCAGCTTAGCTAATGAAAAACTGTTTTTT
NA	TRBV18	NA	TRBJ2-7	CASSPRSQGLSRGEQYF	TGTGCCAGCTCACCACGATCCCAGGGCCTCTCGAGAGGCGAGCAGTACTTC
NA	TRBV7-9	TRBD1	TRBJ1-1	CASSIRGQGVEAFF	TGTGCCAGCAGCATCCGGGGACAGGGTGTTGAAGCTTTCTTT
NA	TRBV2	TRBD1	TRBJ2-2	CASSAGGTFSGELFF	TGTGCCAGCAGTGCAGGGGGTACTTTTTCCGGGGAGCTGTTTTTT
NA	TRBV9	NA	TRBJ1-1	CASSVPDTRLNTEAFF	TGTGCCAGCAGCGTACCGGACACCCGCTTGAACACTGAAGCTTTCTTT
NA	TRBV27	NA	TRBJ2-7	CASSIRPGRTPDEQYF	TGTGCCAGCAGTATAAGACCGGGACGGACCCCTGACGAGCAGTACTTC
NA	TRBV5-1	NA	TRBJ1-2	CASSLTAGVGGYTF	TGCGCCAGCAGCTTGACCGCCGGGGTAGGTGGCTACACCTTC
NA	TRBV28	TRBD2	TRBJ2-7	CASSFRREGPGSYEQYF	TGTGCCAGCAGTTTTAGGCGGGAGGGCCCAGGGTCCTACGAGCAGTACTTC
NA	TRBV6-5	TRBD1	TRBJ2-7	CASSPGQGIYEQYF	TGTGCCAGCAGTCCGGGACAGGGGATTTATGAGCAGTACTTC
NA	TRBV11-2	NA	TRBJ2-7	CASSLIDLSPYEQYF	TGTGCCAGCAGCTTAATCGACCTTAGCCCCTACGAGCAGTACTTC
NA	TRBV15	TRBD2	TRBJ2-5	CATSSGTSGTPRAETQYF	TGTGCCACCAGCAGTGGGACTAGCGGGACGCCGAGGGCAGAGACCCAGTACTTC
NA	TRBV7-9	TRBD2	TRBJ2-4	CASSPGTSAQYF	TGTGCCAGCAGCCCCGGGACTAGCGCACAGTACTTC
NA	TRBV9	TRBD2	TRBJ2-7	CASRRSGTSVTEQYF	TGTGCCAGCAGAAGGTCCGGGACTAGCGTTACCGAGCAGTACTTC
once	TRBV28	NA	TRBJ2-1	CASRLGPANNEQFF	TGTGCCAGCAGACTCGGACCAGCGAATAATGAGCAGTTCTTC
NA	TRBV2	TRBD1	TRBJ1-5	CASRPTGHSNQPQHF	TGTGCCAGCAGACCGACAGGGCACAGCAATCAGCCCCAGCATTTT
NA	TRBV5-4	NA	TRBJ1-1	CASSLRRVRMNTEAFF	TGTGCCAGCAGCTTGCGAAGGGTGAGGATGAACACTGAAGCTTTCTTT
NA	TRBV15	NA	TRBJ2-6	CATSSRRGVGANVLTF	TGTGCCACCAGCTCCCGGAGAGGAGTTGGGGCCAACGTCCTGACTTTC
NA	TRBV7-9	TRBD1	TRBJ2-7	CASSWTDRAYEQYF	TGTGCCAGCAGCTGGACGGACAGGGCCTACGAGCAGTACTTC
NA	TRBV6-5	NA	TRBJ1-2	CASRVTGTYGYTF	TGTGCCAGCAGGGTCACAGGAACCTATGGCTACACCTTC
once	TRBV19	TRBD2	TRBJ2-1	CASLGIAGGRPEQFF	TGTGCCAGTTTAGGGATAGCGGGGGGAAGACCCGAGCAGTTCTTC
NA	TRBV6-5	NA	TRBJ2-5	CASSYSDLETQYF	TGTGCCAGCAGTTACTCAGACTTAGAGACCCAGTACTTC
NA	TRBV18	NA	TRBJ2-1	CASSPRQGGWEEQFF	TGTGCCAGCTCACCAAGACAGGGAGGGTGGGAAGAGCAGTTCTTC
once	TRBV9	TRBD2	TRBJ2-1	CASSTRSGRGFYNEQFF	TGTGCCAGCAGCACCCGGTCCGGGAGGGGGTTCTACAATGAGCAGTTCTTC
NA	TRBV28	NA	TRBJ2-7	CASSPPGNDEQYF	TGTGCCAGCAGTCCCCCGGGCAATGACGAGCAGTACTTC
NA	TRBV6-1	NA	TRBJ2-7	CASSLYAGTYEQYF	TGTGCCAGCAGCTTATATGCTGGAACCTACGAGCAGTACTTC
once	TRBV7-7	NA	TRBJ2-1	CASSLGGRVDEQFF	TGTGCTAGCAGCTTAGGAGGGCGGGTCGATGAGCAGTTCTTC
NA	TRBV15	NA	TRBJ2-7	CATSRDLQGRQYF	TGTGCCACCAGCAGAGATCTCCAGGGGAGGCAGTACTTC
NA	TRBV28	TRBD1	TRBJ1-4	CASSFTPQGLKLFF	TGTGCCAGCAGTTTTACCCCACAGGGGCTGAAACTGTTTTTT
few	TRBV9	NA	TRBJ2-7	CASSADRFGYEQYF	TGTGCCAGCAGCGCAGACAGGTTTGGGTACGAGCAGTACTTC
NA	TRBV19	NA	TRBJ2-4	CASSISSNLAKNIQYF	TGTGCCAGTAGTATAAGCAGTAATTTAGCCAAAAACATTCAGTACTTC
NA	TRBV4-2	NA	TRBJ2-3	CASSQASTDTQYF	TGTGCCAGCAGCCAAGCTAGCACAGATACGCAGTATTTT
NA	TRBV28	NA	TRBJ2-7	CASSYLQGSYEQYF	TGTGCCAGCAGTTACCTACAGGGCTCCTACGAGCAGTACTTC
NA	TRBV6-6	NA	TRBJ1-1	CASSRIRSAEAFF	TGTGCCAGCAGTCGAATCAGAAGCGCTGAAGCTTTCTTT
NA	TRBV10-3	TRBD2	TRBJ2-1	CASATGTSGRGEQFF	TGTGCCAGCGCGACCGGGACTAGCGGGAGAGGTGAGCAGTTCTTC
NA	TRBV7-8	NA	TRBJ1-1	CASSPPEGATEAFF	TGTGCCAGCAGCCCTCCCGAGGGAGCCACTGAAGCTTTCTTT
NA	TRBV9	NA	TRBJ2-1	CASSVKYNEQFF	TGTGCCAGCAGCGTAAAGTACAATGAGCAGTTCTTC
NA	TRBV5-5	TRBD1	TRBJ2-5	CASSSTGGVGPRTQYF	TGTGCCAGCAGCTCGACAGGGGGCGTAGGTCCAAGGACCCAGTACTTC
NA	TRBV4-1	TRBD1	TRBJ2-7	CASSQAPDRALHEQYF	TGCGCCAGCAGCCAAGCCCCGGACAGGGCCCTCCACGAGCAGTACTTC
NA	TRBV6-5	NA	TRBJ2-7	CASSYWGSTYEQYF	TGTGCCAGCAGTTATTGGGGGTCAACCTACGAGCAGTACTTC
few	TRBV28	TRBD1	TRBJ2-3	CASSFFPGQGADTQYF	TGTGCCAGCAGTTTTTTTCCGGGACAGGGGGCAGATACGCAGTATTTT